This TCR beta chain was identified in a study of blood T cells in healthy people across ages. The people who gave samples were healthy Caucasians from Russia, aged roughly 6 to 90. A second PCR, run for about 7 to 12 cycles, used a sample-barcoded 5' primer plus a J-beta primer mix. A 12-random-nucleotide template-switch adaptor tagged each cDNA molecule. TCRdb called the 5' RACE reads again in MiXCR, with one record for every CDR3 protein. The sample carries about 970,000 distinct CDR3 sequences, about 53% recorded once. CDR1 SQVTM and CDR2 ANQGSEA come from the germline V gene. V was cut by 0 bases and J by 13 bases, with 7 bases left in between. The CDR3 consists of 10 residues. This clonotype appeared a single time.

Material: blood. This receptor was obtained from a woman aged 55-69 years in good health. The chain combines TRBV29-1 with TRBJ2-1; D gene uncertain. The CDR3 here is CSVEEETQFF. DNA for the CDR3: TGCAGCGTTGAAGAGGAGACCCAGTTCTTC.